This TCR beta chain was captured in a study of blood T cell repertoires in COVID-19 (dated by TCRdb to the early 2020s). With regard to the full study: The collaborator samples originated in the United States, Italy and Spain and spanned the acute and convalescent phases of COVID-19. The material from the prospective study consisted of cDNA or gDNA derived from T cells, B-cell-depleted T cells, or PBMCs. The dataset comprised deeply sampled blood TCRbeta repertoires from subjects exposed to, actively infected with, or recovered from COVID-19. The repertoires were released in a freely available public database intended as a resource for research on the immune response to SARS-CoV-2. Samples came from the ongoing ImmuneRACE study (first 160 participants) plus 1,254 subjects from 6 global collaborators. The sample metadata nearly always contained a de-identified subject ID, COVID-19 status, age in years and sex. HLA class I and class II types, where available, came from metadata supplied by the sample provider rather than from assay-based typing.

Each collaborating institution followed its own protocols to collect whole blood in K2EDTA tubes. Collaborator samples were shipped for TCRbeta analysis as frozen whole blood, isolated PBMCs, or DNA extracted from either sample type. The immunoSEQ Assay, a bias-controlled multiplex PCR, was used to amplify TCRbeta CDR3 regions from genomic DNA. The study's processing was this. The number of nucleated cells in each sample was estimated by amplification of reference gene primers within the assay. To quantify the absolute abundance of each unique TCRbeta CDR3 rearrangement, sequence reads were collapsed and filtered. For each sample, productive Simpson clonality was calculated by taking the square root of Simpson's diversity index across productive rearrangements. What TCRdb holds here is the immuneACCESS table cut down to in-frame rearrangements. Part of the clones is not present; checked against another copy, under half of the missing clones reflect an unresolved V gene, and the others are unexplained. The V and J calls and clone size were taken over from that table, and D and trimming were inferred from the DNA. The table for this sample lists some 72,000 clones; 70% to 90% of them were counted only once. Around 4.5% of the sample is taken by the ten largest.

In the case of this clone: What this receptor recognizes is not known. No base quality values were provided; no much bigger clone lies one nucleotide off.

The CDR3 measures 13 amino acids from cysteine to phenylalanine. Of the read, only the CDR3 DNA is kept; its 39 bases are in frame from base 1. The germline ends are 14 bases apart after V is trimmed by 4 bases and J by 6 bases. Based on the germline V gene, the CDR1 and CDR2 sequences are SQVTM and ANQGSEA. Findings and caveats that apply to the study as a whole: How much clinical and demographic metadata was included differed by source and by participant, and the metadata was provided uncurated.

The chain was built from TRBV29-1 and TRBJ2-3; TRBD2 is a weak D gene call, 6 bases matching. The receptor was derived from a man aged 50 to 59 with active COVID-19. The sequencing sample was made of peripheral blood. The DNA sequence is TGCAGCGTTGGTGCGGGAACCGGGGATACGCAGTATTTT. The encoded protein is CSVGAGTGDTQYF.